This passage covers 2 T cell receptor beta chains from one sample sequenced in a study of long-term antiretroviral therapy in people with HIV. immunoSEQ v3.0 was run at survey level. Produced via immunoSEQ multiplex PCR; TCRdb's table is partial and in-frame only. The repertoire holds about 14,000 clones, with 77% as singletons. The starting material was unsorted PBMCs, obtained 1.3 years before starting antiretroviral therapy. The receptors derive from a middle-aged man with HIV.

The gene calls are TRBV28 and TRBJ1-1, with D maybe TRBD1 (5 bases). The CDR3 length is 15 residues. CDR1 is MDHEN, CDR2 SYDVKM, per germline. The ends were cut back, 6 bases at V and 0 bases at J, with 14 bases in the middle. CDR3 in amino acids: CASRFRDRMNTEAFF. The DNA of the CDR3 is TGTGCCAGCAGATTTCGGGACCGCATGAACACTGAAGCTTTCTTT.

This clone is a singleton in its sample. The chain couples TRBV7-2 to TRBJ2-7; no firm D call. CDR3 size: 16 residues. V was pared by 5 bases and J by 1 base, with 18 bases between. Germline-derived CDR1 and CDR2 are SGHTA and FQGNSA. The CDR3 DNA reads TGTGCCAGCAGCCGCCGAATGGGGTTGTCATCCTACGAGCAGTACTTC. Translated: CASSRRMGLSSYEQYF. Full variable domain (remainder filled in from reference TRBV7-2 and TRBJ2-7): GAGVSQSPSNKVTEKGKDVELRCDPISGHTALYWYRQSLGQGLEFLIYFQGNSAPDKSGLPSDRFSAERTGGSVSTLTIQRTQQEDSAVYLCASSRRMGLSSYEQYFGPGTRLTVT.